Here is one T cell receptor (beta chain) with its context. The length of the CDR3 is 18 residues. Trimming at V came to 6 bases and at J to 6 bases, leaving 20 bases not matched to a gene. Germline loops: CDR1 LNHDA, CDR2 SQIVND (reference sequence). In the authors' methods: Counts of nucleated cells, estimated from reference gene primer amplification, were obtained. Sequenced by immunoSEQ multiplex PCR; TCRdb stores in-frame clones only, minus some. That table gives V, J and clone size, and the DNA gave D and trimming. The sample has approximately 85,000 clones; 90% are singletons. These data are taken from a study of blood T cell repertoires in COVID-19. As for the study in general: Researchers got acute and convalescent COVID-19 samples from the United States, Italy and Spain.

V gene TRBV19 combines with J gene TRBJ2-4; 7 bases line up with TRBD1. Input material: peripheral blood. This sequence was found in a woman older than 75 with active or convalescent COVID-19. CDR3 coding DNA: TGTGCCAGTAGCCGATTCGGACGACGACAGGGTGGCGTAAACATTCAGTACTTC. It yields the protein CASSRFGRRQGGVNIQYF.